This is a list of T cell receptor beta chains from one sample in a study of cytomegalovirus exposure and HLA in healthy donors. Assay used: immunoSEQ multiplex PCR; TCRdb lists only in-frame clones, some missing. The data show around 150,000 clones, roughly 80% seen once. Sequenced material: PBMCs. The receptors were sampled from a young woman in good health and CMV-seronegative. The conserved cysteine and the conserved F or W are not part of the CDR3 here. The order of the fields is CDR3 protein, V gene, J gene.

CDR3aa: ASSIYRGVYTEAF; v_gene: TRBV19; j_gene: TRBJ1-1
CDR3aa: ASSLDSGFEKLF; v_gene: TRBV7-2; j_gene: TRBJ1-4
CDR3aa: ASSHQTDGEQY; v_gene: TRBV7-3; j_gene: TRBJ2-7
CDR3aa: ASSPSPGTGDGNTIY; v_gene: TRBV7-6; j_gene: TRBJ1-3
CDR3aa: ASSLEVGLQGRYGYT; v_gene: TRBV7-6; j_gene: TRBJ1-2
CDR3aa: ASSFSGGLYEQY; v_gene: TRBV11-1; j_gene: TRBJ2-7
CDR3aa: ASSPRDRAYEQY; v_gene: TRBV7-9; j_gene: TRBJ2-7
CDR3aa: ASRQGIEQPQH; v_gene: TRBV6-1; j_gene: TRBJ1-5
CDR3aa: SVTRMPTQY; v_gene: TRBV20-1; j_gene: TRBJ2-3
CDR3aa: ASRPGANSPLH; v_gene: TRBV2; j_gene: TRBJ1-6
CDR3aa: ATSRDPTGVNTEAF; v_gene: TRBV15; j_gene: TRBJ1-1
CDR3aa: ASSRDRATGELF; v_gene: TRBV6-1; j_gene: TRBJ2-2
CDR3aa: ASSPGLREQY; v_gene: TRBV5-1; j_gene: TRBJ2-7
CDR3aa: ASSLGLAGGNEQF; v_gene: TRBV28; j_gene: TRBJ2-1
CDR3aa: ASSRTFETQY; v_gene: TRBV5-5; j_gene: TRBJ2-5
CDR3aa: AISESKVTNEKLF; v_gene: TRBV10-3; j_gene: TRBJ1-4
CDR3aa: AISSNEKLF; v_gene: TRBV10-3; j_gene: TRBJ1-4
CDR3aa: ASSVGQVGSPLH; v_gene: TRBV9; j_gene: TRBJ1-6
CDR3aa: ASSLGTGNEQF; v_gene: TRBV7-9; j_gene: TRBJ2-1
CDR3aa: ASSGRGNEKLF; v_gene: TRBV27; j_gene: TRBJ1-4